One and the same sample provided the 32 T cell receptor beta chains below, sequenced in a study of T cells in Graves' hyperthyroidism and ophthalmopathy. Amplified TCR beta CDR3 regions derived from RNA transcripts. A set of HTBI primers served as the primers for a first-round RT-PCR of the TCR CDR3. TCRdb re-analysed the multiplex PCR reads in MiXCR, keeping a single row per CDR3 protein. The sample includes 300,000 to 400,000 distinct CDR3 sequences, 15% to 20% of them seen just once. Material: blood. The receptors come from a woman in her fifties or sixties with Graves' hyperthyroidism.

The V gene is TRBV6-1, the J gene TRBJ2-7; D not resolved. Trimming left V 5 bases short and J 2 bases short, with 10 bases between. Germline CDR1 reads MNHNS; CDR2 reads SASEGT. The CDR3 totals 13 residues. The CDR3, as DNA: TGTGCCAGCAGTCCAGGATTTACCTACGAGCAGTACTTC. Its translation: CASSPGFTYEQYF.

The J gene is TRBJ2-1, the V gene TRBV12-3 or TRBV12-4, with TRBD2 as a possible D gene (5 bases). The CDR3 is 15 amino acids. V lost 2 bases, J lost 4 bases, and 12 bases lay in between. CDR3 in amino acids: CASSLRAGGYNEQFF. DNA of the CDR3: TGTGCCAGCAGTTTAAGGGCGGGCGGATACAATGAGCAGTTCTTC.

The V gene is TRBV2, the J gene TRBJ2-3; possibly TRBD2 for D (5 bases). V lost 8 bases and J lost 1, with 16 bases in between. The CDR3 has 15 amino acids. Per the germline V gene, CDR1 is SNHLY and CDR2 is FYNNEI. CDR3 protein: CASAGKQTRTDTQYF. The CDR3 DNA sequence: TGTGCCAGCGCGGGCAAGCAAACCCGCACAGATACGCAGTATTTT. The full variable domain, its missing parts supplied by reference TRBV2 and TRBJ2-3, is EPEVTQTPSHQVTQMGQEVILRCVPISNHLYFYWYRQILGQKVEFLVSFYNNEISEKSEIFDDQFSVERPDGSNFTLKIRSTKLEDSAMYFCASAGKQTRTDTQYFGPGTRLTVL.

This clonotype was detected only a few times. The V call is TRBV9, the J call TRBJ1-2; 7 positions match TRBD1. This CDR3 is 14 amino acids long. Germline V gene data show CDR1 as SGDLS and CDR2 as YYNGEE. Trimming removed 0 bases from V and 6 bases from J; junction bases left unmatched: 5. CDR3 residues: CASSVALQGNGYTF. CDR3 bases: TGTGCCAGCAGCGTAGCCCTACAGGGGAATGGCTACACCTTC.

Remarks on this clonotype: A much bigger clone sits one base away, suggesting this may be a read error. The chain has TRBV18 and TRBJ1-5, with TRBD1 identical over 8 bases. This CDR3 region has 15 residues. Germline-derived CDR1 and CDR2 are KGHSH and LQKENI. The chain's CDR3 is CAGSTGTGGNQPQHF. CDR3 sequence (DNA): TGTGCCGGCTCAACCGGGACAGGAGGCAATCAGCCCCAGCATTTT.

This sequence joins TRBV20-1 and TRBJ2-2; 9 bases fit TRBD2. The CDR3 spans 13 residues. V was pared by 6 bases and J by 5 bases, with 4 bases of the junction left unmatched. CDR1 DFQATT and CDR2 SNEGSKA come from the germline V gene (reference sequence). The CDR3: CSARTSETGELFF. The CDR3 DNA is TGCAGTGCCCGGACTAGCGAGACCGGGGAGCTGTTTTTT.

The sample holds many counts of this clonotype. V and J are TRBV20-1 and TRBJ2-5; TRBD2 agrees at 7 bases. This CDR3 has 12 residues. V gave up 3 bases and J gave up 3 bases; unmatched junction bases: 1. Germline loops: CDR1 DFQATT, CDR2 SNEGSKA (reference sequence). CDR3 sequence: CSASLAEETQYF. The CDR3 DNA reads as TGCAGTGCTAGTCTAGCGGAAGAGACCCAGTACTTC.

This clonotype appeared many times. The gene calls are TRBV11-1 and TRBJ2-3; D is ambiguous. The germline V gene encodes CDR1 SGHAT and CDR2 FQDESV (reference sequence). The germline V and J ends were trimmed by 2 bases and 4 bases, with 16 bases remaining between them. This CDR3 has 16 residues. CDR3 residues: CASSLTRSNPPDTQYF. CDR3 bases: TGTGCCAGCAGCTTAACTCGTTCGAACCCCCCAGATACGCAGTATTTT.

This clonotype has at least ten counts. This rearrangement joins TRBV6-1 to TRBJ1-2; D ambiguous. This CDR3 region has 12 residues. Trimming took 1 base from V and 5 from J, leaving 5 bases between them. Germline assignment: CDR1 MNHNS and CDR2 SASEGT. The CDR3 is CASSEGFYGYTF. The CDR3, as DNA: TGTGCCAGCAGTGAAGGTTTTTATGGCTACACCTTC.

This clonotype was observed at least ten times. CDR3 residues: CASSRGGTGEGSPLHF. As DNA, the CDR3 is TGTGCCAGCTCACGAGGAGGGACAGGGGAAGGTTCACCCCTCCACTTT. This chain uses TRBV18 with TRBJ1-6, with 10 bases lining up with TRBD1. CDR3 length: 16 residues. The V segment lost 4 bases and the J segment 9 bases; nucleotides outside the gene matches: 9. Germline values: CDR1 KGHSH, CDR2 LQKENI.

This clonotype came up a few times. The gene calls are TRBV7-6 and TRBJ1-3; 8 bases are shared with TRBD1. Germline lookup yields CDR1 SGHVS and CDR2 FNYEAQ. The CDR3 contains 14 residues. The ends lost 5 bases at V and 4 bases at J; junction bases unmatched: 4. The CDR3 is CASSTGTGGNTIYF. The DNA for the CDR3 is TGTGCCAGCAGCACCGGGACAGGAGGAAACACCATATATTTT.

This clonotype has just a few counts. The chain uses TRBV28 and TRBJ2-1; D not certain. Germline V gives CDR1 MDHEN, CDR2 SYDVKM. Trimming left V 5 bases short and J 6 bases short, with 11 bases between. The CDR3 has 13 residues. The CDR3 protein is CASSPFPLNEQFF. CDR3 in DNA: TGTGCCAGCAGTCCCTTCCCGCTCAATGAGCAGTTCTTC. The full variable domain, in which reference TRBV28 and TRBJ2-1 provide the parts outside the CDR3, is DVKVTQSSRYLVKRTGEKVFLECVQDMDHENMFWYRQDPGLGLRLIYFSYDVKMKEKGDIPEGYSVSREKKERFSLILESASTNQTSMYLCASSPFPLNEQFFGPGTRLTVL.

The sample holds a few counts of this clonotype. The genes are TRBV3-1 and TRBJ2-2; 7 bases fit TRBD2. V was clipped by 0 bases and J by 2 bases; unmatched bases: 6. The germline V gene has CDR1 LGHDT and CDR2 YNNKEL (reference sequence). The CDR3 has 17 amino acids. The DNA for the CDR3 is TGTGCCAGCAGCCAAGATCTAGCGGAAGACAACACCGGGGAGCTGTTTTTT. Its translation: CASSQDLAEDNTGELFF.

The chain joins TRBV20-1 to TRBJ2-5, with TRBD2 matching 12 bases. The CDR3 runs to 15 residues. The germline V gene has CDR1 DFQATT and CDR2 SNEGSKA (reference sequence). The V gene end was trimmed by 6 bases and the J gene end by 3 bases; junction bases not matched to a gene: 8. CDR3 DNA sequence: TGCAGTGCCTCCGGACTAGCGGGAATGGAAGAGACCCAGTACTTC. Amino acid sequence: CSASGLAGMEETQYF.

In this sample, this clonotype turned up many times. V and J are TRBV5-1 and TRBJ1-1, with 7 bases fitting TRBD1. V dropped 0 bases and J dropped 4; count of bases not matched to a gene: 3. This CDR3 is built from 14 residues. The germline V gene encodes CDR1 SGHRS and CDR2 YFSETQ. The CDR3 loop reads CASSLEGAGTEAFF. Here the CDR3 DNA reads TGCGCCAGCAGCTTGGAGGGGGCGGGCACTGAAGCTTTCTTT.

This chain links TRBV6-1 with TRBJ1-2; TRBD1 matches at 7 bases. The J segment lost 2 bases and the V segment lost 8 bases, leaving 8 bases of the junction unmatched. Germline CDR1 is MNHNS and CDR2 is SASEGT. This CDR3 contains 14 residues. CDR3 in amino acids: CASAGRQGNYGYTF. For the CDR3, the DNA is TGTGCCAGCGCCGGGAGACAGGGCAACTATGGCTACACCTTC.

This clonotype was picked up a small number of times. The CDR3 DNA reads as TGTGCCTGCCCAACTAGACAGGGGCGGAGGCCACAGCCCCAGCATTTT. Translating it yields CACPTRQGRRPQPQHF. V and J are TRBV30 and TRBJ1-5, with TRBD1 matching over 8 bases. Germline V gene lookup returns CDR1 GTSNPN and CDR2 SVGIG (reference sequence). CDR3 length: 16 residues. The V and J ends lost 6 bases and 7 bases, in that order; junction bases with no gene match: 17.

This clonotype showed up many times. This chain joins TRBV2 and TRBJ2-3, with 9 bases identical to TRBD2. From germline, CDR1 is SNHLY and CDR2 FYNNEI. Trimming took 1 base from V and 4 from J; bases not matched to a gene: 3. The CDR3 runs 15 residues. The CDR3 here is CASSEGAGGPDTQYF. CDR3 in DNA: TGTGCCAGCAGTGAAGGTGCGGGGGGGCCAGATACGCAGTATTTT.

CDR3 coding DNA: TGTGCCAGCAGCTTACAGTCCTTGGGGGGCTACACCTTC. Its protein is CASSLQSLGGYTF. The chain is built from TRBV11-2 and TRBJ1-2; D call uncertain. Germline CDR1 SGHAT, CDR2 FQNNGV. The V end was cut by 2 bases, the J end by 8 bases, with 12 bases between. CDR3 length: 13 amino acids. The full variable domain, rest sourced from reference TRBV11-2 and TRBJ1-2, is EAGVAQSPRYKIIEKRQSVAFWCNPISGHATLYWYQQILGQGPKLLIQFQNNGVVDDSQLPKDRFSAERLKGVDSTLKIQPAKLEDSAVYLCASSLQSLGGYTFGSGTRLTVV.

Ten or more counts support this clonotype. The rearrangement uses TRBV28 and TRBJ1-1; D is unresolved. CDR1 is MDHEN and CDR2 is SYDVKM in the germline V gene. This CDR3 spans 15 amino acids. V lost 5 bases and J lost 3, with 16 bases in between. As DNA, the CDR3 is TGTGCCAGCAGTCCGAGGGTAATAGCGGACACTGAAGCTTTCTTT. It yields the protein CASSPRVIADTEAFF.

This clonotype occurred a few times. The V and J genes are TRBV20-1 and TRBJ2-2; TRBD2 might be the D (5 bases). The germline V gene encodes CDR1 DFQATT and CDR2 SNEGSKA (reference sequence). V lost 1 base and J lost 2, with 11 bases in between. This CDR3 is 15 amino acids long. Written as DNA, the CDR3 is TGCAGTGCTAGAGCTACAGCGGTAAACACCGGGGAGCTGTTTTTT. Its translation: CSARATAVNTGELFF.

This clonotype has a single count. The chain couples TRBV12-3 or TRBV12-4 to TRBJ2-1, with D maybe TRBD2 (7 bases). This CDR3 is built from 15 residues. V was trimmed by 3 bases and J by 5 bases, leaving 14 bases between them. The DNA of the CDR3 is TGTGCCAGCAGTTTTGAGGGGGGGGGAAACAATGAGCAGTTCTTC. Encoded protein: CASSFEGGGNNEQFF.

The sample holds many counts of this clonotype. This chain uses TRBV2 with TRBJ1-1, with D perhaps matching TRBD1 (5 bases). The CDR3 length is 15 residues. Trimming took off 8 bases at V and 2 bases at J, with 18 bases between the two ends. Germline assignment: CDR1 SNHLY and CDR2 FYNNEI. CDR3 residues: CASRDGLRGNTEAFF. As DNA, the CDR3 is TGTGCCAGCCGGGACGGCCTTAGGGGAAACACTGAAGCTTTCTTT.

This clonotype was counted many times. The J gene is TRBJ2-5, the V gene TRBV11-2, with D hard to call. CDR1 SGHAT and CDR2 FQNNGV come from the germline V gene. Trimming left V 5 bases short and J 0 bases short, with 7 bases between. This CDR3 spans 13 amino acids. The CDR3 sequence is CASSLDYQETQYF. In DNA form, the CDR3 reads TGTGCCAGCAGCCTCGACTACCAAGAGACCCAGTACTTC.

This clonotype has a count of ten or more. The chain combines TRBV20-1 with TRBJ2-3; 10 nucleotides match TRBD2. The length of the CDR3 is 16 residues. V lost 3 bases and J lost 2; bases outside the gene matches: 8. Germline V gene lookup returns CDR1 DFQATT and CDR2 SNEGSKA (reference sequence). CDR3 in amino acids: CSASILAGIPTDTQYF. The CDR3 bases are TGCAGTGCTAGCATACTAGCGGGGATTCCCACAGATACGCAGTATTTT.

This clonotype was seen a handful of times. This chain links TRBV6-1 with TRBJ2-7; D may be TRBD1 (6 bases). The CDR3 is made up of 14 amino acids. Germline V gene lookup returns CDR1 MNHNS and CDR2 SASEGT. Trimming pared 5 bases from V and 3 bases from J, leaving 14 bases between. Here the CDR3 DNA reads TGTGCCAGCAGTCCTGGACAGAATTTCTACGAGCAGTACGTC. Translating it yields CASSPGQNFYEQYV.

The J gene is TRBJ1-2, the V gene TRBV12-3 or TRBV12-4, with 10 bases identical to TRBD1. The CDR3 consists of 15 residues. J gave up 7 bases and V 2 bases, and 7 bases lay outside the gene matches. In nucleotides, the CDR3 is TGTGCCAGCAGTTTAAATTCGGGACAGGGGCGTGGCTACACCTTC. Amino acid sequence: CASSLNSGQGRGYTF.

This clonotype was counted a few times. This chain connects TRBV7-3 to TRBJ1-1, with TRBD1 matching over 7 bases. This CDR3 is 13 amino acids long. V shed 10 bases, J shed 3 bases, and the junction held 8 bases outside the gene matches. Per germline, CDR1 SGHTA and CDR2 FQGTGA. This CDR3 reads CATSPQGDTEAFF. The CDR3 DNA is TGTGCCACCTCTCCCCAGGGGGACACTGAAGCTTTCTTT.

This rearrangement joins TRBV6-2 or TRBV6-3 to TRBJ1-5; D is perhaps TRBD1 (5 bases). Trimming took 7 bases from V and 7 from J, leaving 14 bases between them. The germline V gene has CDR1 MNHEY and CDR2 SVGEGT. The CDR3 is made up of 13 amino acids. The CDR3, as DNA: TGTGCCAGCACATATACAGGATTACAGCCCCAGCATTTT. Protein: CASTYTGLQPQHF.

This clonotype was recorded at least ten times. The rearrangement uses TRBV28 and TRBJ2-1; TRBD2 is a possible D gene (5 bases). V shed 7 bases and J shed 10 bases, with 14 bases lying between them. The CDR3 has 12 residues. Germline loops: CDR1 MDHEN, CDR2 SYDVKM. CDR3 sequence reads: CASTSARLEQFF. The CDR3 region has the DNA TGTGCCAGCACCTCCGCCCGACTAGAGCAGTTCTTC.

This clonotype was detected ten times or more. The V and J genes are TRBV7-8 and TRBJ2-1, with D possibly TRBD2 on 6 matching bases. In germline, CDR1 is SGHVS, CDR2 FQNEAQ. V gave up 3 bases and J gave up 0 bases, with 9 bases separating them. This CDR3 has 15 residues. The CDR3 here is CASSFLARSYNEQFF. The CDR3 DNA is TGTGCCAGCAGCTTCCTAGCGCGCTCCTACAATGAGCAGTTCTTC.

This clonotype was counted between two and nine times. The chain combines TRBV10-3 with TRBJ2-3; D gene uncertain. Trimming cost V 0 bases and J 7 bases, with 8 bases left between them. Per germline, CDR1 ENHRY and CDR2 SYGVKD. The CDR3 is 13 amino acids. CDR3 bases: TGTGCCATCAGTGAGTCTGTGGAACATACGCAGTATTTT. It is translated as CAISESVEHTQYF.